This T cell receptor (beta chain) came from a study of cytomegalovirus exposure and HLA in healthy donors. Whole-study findings and limits: The authors listed some 150 TCR beta chains as cytomegalovirus-associated. Other equally common chains were less clonally expanded than HLA-associated TCR beta chains, a later analysis showed. Judged likely to be a sequencing artifact was a cluster of highly shared sequence variants.

It was healthy bone marrow donors who served as donors. The CDR3 runs 16 residues. The V segment lost 0 bases and the J segment 4 bases; nucleotides outside the gene matches: 7. Germline CDR1 is SGDLS and CDR2 is YYNGEE. The PCR made use of 60 Vbeta and 13 Jbeta primers. Clones were sequenced by immunoSEQ multiplex PCR, and TCRdb holds only the in-frame ones, with some missing. Of around 40,000 clones listed, roughly 77% are singletons. With regard to this clone: Its antigen is still unknown.

The rearrangement links TRBV9 to TRBJ2-5, with 9 nucleotides matching TRBD2. Sequences were obtained from PBMCs. This receptor was obtained from a young man in good health and CMV-seronegative. The CDR3 loop reads CASSVEGTSIPETQYF. The CDR3 DNA is TGTGCCAGCAGCGTAGAAGGGACTAGCATTCCAGAGACCCAGTACTTC.